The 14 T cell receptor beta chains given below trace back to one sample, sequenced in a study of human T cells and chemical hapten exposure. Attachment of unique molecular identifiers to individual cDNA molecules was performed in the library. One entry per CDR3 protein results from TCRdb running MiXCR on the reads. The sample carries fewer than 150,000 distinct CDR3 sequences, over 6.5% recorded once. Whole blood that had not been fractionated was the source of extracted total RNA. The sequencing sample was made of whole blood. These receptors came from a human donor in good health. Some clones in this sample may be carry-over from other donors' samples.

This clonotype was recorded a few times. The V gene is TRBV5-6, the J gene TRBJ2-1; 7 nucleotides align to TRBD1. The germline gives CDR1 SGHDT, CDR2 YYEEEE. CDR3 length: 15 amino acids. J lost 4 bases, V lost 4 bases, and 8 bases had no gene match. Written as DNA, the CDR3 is TGTGCCAGCAGCCCTGGGGGACAGAATTACAATGAGCAGTTCTTC. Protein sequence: CASSPGGQNYNEQFF.

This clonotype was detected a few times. CDR3 loop: CASSGTGGNNSPLHF. CDR3 sequence (DNA): TGTGCCAGCAGTGGGACAGGGGGCAATAATTCACCCCTCCACTTT. V is TRBV25-1 and J is TRBJ1-6; 11 positions agree with TRBD1. Germline V gene lookup returns CDR1 MGHDK and CDR2 SYGVNS. The CDR3 totals 15 residues. Losses at the gene ends were 4 bases for V and 5 bases for J; bases not matched to a gene: 1.

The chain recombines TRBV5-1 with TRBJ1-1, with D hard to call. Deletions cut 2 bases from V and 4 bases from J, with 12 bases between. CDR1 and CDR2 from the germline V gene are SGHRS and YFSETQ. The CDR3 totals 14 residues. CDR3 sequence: CASSFGPGATEAFF. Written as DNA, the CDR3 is TGCGCCAGCAGCTTCGGTCCAGGAGCCACTGAAGCTTTCTTT.

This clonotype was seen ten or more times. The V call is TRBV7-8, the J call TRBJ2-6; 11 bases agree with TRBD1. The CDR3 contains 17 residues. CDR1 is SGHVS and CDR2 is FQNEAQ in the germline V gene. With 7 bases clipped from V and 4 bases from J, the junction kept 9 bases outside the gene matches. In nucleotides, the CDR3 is TGTGCCAGCACCTCTGGGACAGGGGGGCGAGGGGCCAACGTCCTGACTTTC. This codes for CASTSGTGGRGANVLTF.

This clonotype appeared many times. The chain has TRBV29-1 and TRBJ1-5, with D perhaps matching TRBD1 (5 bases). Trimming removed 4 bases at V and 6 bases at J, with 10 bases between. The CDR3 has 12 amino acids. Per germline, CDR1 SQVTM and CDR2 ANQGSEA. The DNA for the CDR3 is TGCAGCGTTGTCCAGGGAGGTCAGCCCCAGCATTTT. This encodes CSVVQGGQPQHF.

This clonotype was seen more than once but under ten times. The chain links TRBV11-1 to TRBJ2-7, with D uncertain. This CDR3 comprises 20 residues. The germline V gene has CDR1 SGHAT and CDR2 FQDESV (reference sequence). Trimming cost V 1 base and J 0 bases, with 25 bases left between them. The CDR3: CASSLVGRPAFGRLSYEQYF. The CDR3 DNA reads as TGTGCCAGCAGCTTAGTTGGGCGGCCGGCATTCGGACGGCTCTCCTACGAGCAGTACTTC.

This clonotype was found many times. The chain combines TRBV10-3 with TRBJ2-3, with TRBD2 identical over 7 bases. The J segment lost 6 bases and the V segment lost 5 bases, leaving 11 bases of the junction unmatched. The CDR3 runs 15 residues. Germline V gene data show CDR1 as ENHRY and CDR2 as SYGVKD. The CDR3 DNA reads TGTGCCATCAGTCCCACTCGGGGGGTGGAGGATACGCAGTATTTT. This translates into CAISPTRGVEDTQYF.

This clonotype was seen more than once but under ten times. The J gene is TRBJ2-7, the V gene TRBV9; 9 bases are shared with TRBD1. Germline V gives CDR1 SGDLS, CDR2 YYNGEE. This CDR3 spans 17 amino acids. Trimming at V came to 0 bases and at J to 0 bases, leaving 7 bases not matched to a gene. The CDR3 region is CASSVGGTGPSSYEQYF. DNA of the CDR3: TGTGCCAGCAGCGTAGGGGGGACAGGGCCTAGCTCCTACGAGCAGTACTTC.

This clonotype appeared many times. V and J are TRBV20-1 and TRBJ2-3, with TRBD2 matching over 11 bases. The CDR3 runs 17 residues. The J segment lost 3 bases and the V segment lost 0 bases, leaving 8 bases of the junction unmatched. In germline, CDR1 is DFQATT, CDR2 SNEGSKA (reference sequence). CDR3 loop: CSARDLGSGGETDTQYF. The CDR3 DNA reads TGCAGTGCTAGAGATTTAGGTAGCGGGGGGGAAACAGATACGCAGTATTTT.

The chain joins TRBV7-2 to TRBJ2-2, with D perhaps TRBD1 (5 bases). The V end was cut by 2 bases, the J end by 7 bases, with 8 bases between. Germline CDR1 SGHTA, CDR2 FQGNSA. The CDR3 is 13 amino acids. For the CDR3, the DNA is TGTGCCAGCAGCTTACTCCAGGGCGGGGAGCTGTTTTTT. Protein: CASSLLQGGELFF.

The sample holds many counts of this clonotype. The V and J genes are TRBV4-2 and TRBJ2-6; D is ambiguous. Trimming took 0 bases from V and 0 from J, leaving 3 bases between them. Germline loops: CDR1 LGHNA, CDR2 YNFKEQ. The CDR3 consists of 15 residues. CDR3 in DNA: TGTGCCAGCAGCCAAGACAACTCTGGGGCCAACGTCCTGACTTTC. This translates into CASSQDNSGANVLTF.

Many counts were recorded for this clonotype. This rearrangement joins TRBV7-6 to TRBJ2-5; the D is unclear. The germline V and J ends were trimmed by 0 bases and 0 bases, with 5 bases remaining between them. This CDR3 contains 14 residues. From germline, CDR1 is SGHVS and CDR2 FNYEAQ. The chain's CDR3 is CASSLADDQETQYF. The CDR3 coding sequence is TGTGCCAGCAGCTTAGCGGACGACCAAGAGACCCAGTACTTC. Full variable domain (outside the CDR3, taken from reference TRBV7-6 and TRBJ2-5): GAGVSQSPRYKVTKRGQDVALRCDPISGHVSLYWYRQALGQGPEFLTYFNYEAQQDKSGLPNDRFSAERPEGSISTLTIQRTEQRDSAMYRCASSLADDQETQYFGPGTRLLVL.

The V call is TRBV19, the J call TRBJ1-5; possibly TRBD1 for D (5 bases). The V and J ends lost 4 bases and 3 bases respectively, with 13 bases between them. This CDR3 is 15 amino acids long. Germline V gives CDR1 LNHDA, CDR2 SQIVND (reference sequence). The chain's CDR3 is CASSKAGQINQPQHF. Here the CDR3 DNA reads TGTGCCAGTAGTAAGGCAGGACAAATCAATCAGCCCCAGCATTTT.

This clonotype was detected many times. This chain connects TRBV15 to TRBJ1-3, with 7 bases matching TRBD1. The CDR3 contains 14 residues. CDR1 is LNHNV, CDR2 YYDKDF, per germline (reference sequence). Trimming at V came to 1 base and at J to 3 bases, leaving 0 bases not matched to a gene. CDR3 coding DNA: TGTGCCACCAGCAGAGGGGACAGTGGAAACACCATATATTTT. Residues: CATSRGDSGNTIYF.